Presented here are 20 T cell receptor beta chains from one specimen sequenced in a study of CD8 T cells in ankylosing spondylitis. Using its own MiXCR run on the 5' RACE reads, TCRdb lists one record per CDR3 protein. Of 230,000 or so distinct CDR3 sequences detected, roughly a quarter appear once; the ten largest clones hold roughly 0.67%. Material: blood, either unsorted or a sorted T cell fraction (not recorded which). These TCRs come from a male donor with ankylosing spondylitis or in good health (not recorded which).

In regard to this clonotype: One end of the junction is discordant with germline, which a read error may explain. The chain is built from TRBV6-1 and TRBJ2-5; 9 nucleotides line up with TRBD2. This CDR3 is 15 amino acids long. Germline lookup yields CDR1 MNHNS and CDR2 SASEGT. The CDR3 DNA follows: TGTGCCAGCAGGGTTGATAGCGGGGGAGTGGAGACCCATTACTTC. Residues: CASRVDSGGVETHYF.

The chain couples TRBV12-3 or TRBV12-4 to TRBJ2-5; 9 bases match TRBD1. V shed 6 bases and J 5 bases; nucleotides not matched to a gene: 13. CDR3 length: 16 amino acids. The CDR3 DNA sequence: TGTGCCAGCAGGCCCGGGACAGGGAGGGCGAGGGAGACCCAGTACTTC. Encoded protein: CASRPGTGRARETQYF.

This clonotype was seen more than once but under ten times. The chain employs TRBV7-9 and TRBJ2-1; D ambiguous. This CDR3 contains 13 residues. The V end lost 0 bases, the J end lost 4 bases, and 4 bases lay between the germline ends. In germline, CDR1 is SEHNR, CDR2 FQNEAQ (reference sequence). CDR3 DNA: TGTGCCAGCAGCTTAGCCCGGTACAATGAGCAGTTCTTC. It codes for CASSLARYNEQFF.

CDR3 coding DNA: TGTGCCAGCAGTTTAGGAGGCGGGGGGGCCTACGAGACCCAGTACTTC. Its translation is CASSLGGGGAYETQYF. This chain uses TRBV12-3 or TRBV12-4 with TRBJ2-5; 9 nucleotides agree with TRBD2. CDR3 length: 16 residues. J lost 5 bases, V lost 1 base, and 8 bases had no gene match.

This clonotype was seen at least ten times. The chain carries TRBV29-1 and TRBJ2-3; D not resolved. This CDR3 is built from 13 residues. Germline CDR1 and CDR2: SQVTM and ANQGSEA. The V and J ends lost 4 bases and 3 bases respectively, with 11 bases between them. As DNA, the CDR3 is TGCAGCGTTGGTCCAGATTTAACAGATACGCAGTATTTT. Residues: CSVGPDLTDTQYF.

This clonotype has a handful of counts. This rearrangement joins TRBV2 to TRBJ2-5; D is unclear. Germline-derived CDR1 and CDR2 are SNHLY and FYNNEI. The CDR3 is 11 amino acids. The V end lost 1 base, the J end lost 4 bases, and 1 base lay between the germline ends. CDR3 loop: CASSEVETQYF. DNA of the CDR3: TGTGCCAGCAGTGAAGTAGAGACCCAGTACTTC.

This clonotype came up a few times. The genes are TRBV20-1 and TRBJ1-4; D unresolved. The CDR3 contains 14 residues. V shed 0 bases and J shed 5 bases, with 10 bases lying between them. CDR1 is DFQATT, CDR2 SNEGSKA, per germline (reference sequence). The CDR3 nucleotides read TGCAGTGCTAGAGATCGCGGGAGGAATGAAAAACTGTTTTTT. Its translation is CSARDRGRNEKLFF.

This clonotype was counted at least ten times. The chain combines TRBV20-1 with TRBJ2-7; 7 bases align to TRBD1. Trimming took 8 bases from V and 2 from J; bases not matched to a gene: 6. This CDR3 region has 12 residues. Per the germline V gene, CDR1 is DFQATT and CDR2 is SNEGSKA (reference sequence). As DNA, the CDR3 is TGCAGTTCTCGACAGGGAGCCTACGAGCAGTACTTC. This sequence encodes CSSRQGAYEQYF.

The chain uses TRBV25-1 and TRBJ2-3, with 8 bases fitting TRBD2. V lost 8 bases to trimming and J lost 5 bases; unmatched junction nucleotides: 9. The V gene's germline CDR1 is MGHDK and CDR2 SYGVNS. This CDR3 spans 14 amino acids. CDR3 bases: TGTGCCAGCCGTCGGGGGGGGTCGGGAGATACGCAGTATTTT. This sequence encodes CASRRGGSGDTQYF.

This clonotype came up many times. The CDR3 protein is CASSSDRGLNNEKLFF. The CDR3 DNA reads as TGTGCCAGCAGTTCGGACAGGGGGCTGAATAATGAAAAACTGTTTTTT. The V and J genes are TRBV28 and TRBJ1-4; TRBD1 aligns across 11 bases. Germline V gives CDR1 MDHEN, CDR2 SYDVKM. Losses at the gene ends were 4 bases for V and 4 bases for J; bases not matched to a gene: 5. The CDR3 consists of 16 residues.

This clonotype was seen many times. The V and J genes are TRBV3-1 and TRBJ2-7; 7 positions match TRBD1. The CDR3 runs to 16 residues. J was trimmed by 1 base and V by 3 bases; bases with no gene match: 9. Germline V gene sequence: CDR1 LGHDT, CDR2 YNNKEL (reference sequence). CDR3 DNA: TGTGCCAGCAGCCACCTTAGGACAGGCCATTCCTACGAGCAGTACTTC. It yields the protein CASSHLRTGHSYEQYF.

This clonotype was found a few times. This rearrangement joins TRBV5-1 to TRBJ2-2, with 7 bases fitting TRBD1. The V and J ends lost 1 base and 4 bases, in that order; junction bases with no gene match: 1. The germline V gene encodes CDR1 SGHRS and CDR2 YFSETQ. The CDR3 length is 14 residues. The CDR3 spells CASSLRTGTGELFF. In nucleotides, the CDR3 is TGCGCCAGCAGCTTGAGGACAGGCACCGGGGAGCTGTTTTTT. Combining the CDR3 with reference TRBV5-1 and TRBJ2-2 gives the whole variable domain KAGVTQTPRYLIKTRGQQVTLSCSPISGHRSVSWYQQTPGQGLQFLFEYFSETQRNKGNFPGRFSGRQFSNSRSEMNVSTLELGDSALYLCASSLRTGTGELFFGEGSRLTVL.

This clonotype was observed at least ten times. The rearrangement links TRBV5-1 to TRBJ2-7; TRBD2 is a possible D gene (5 bases). The germline gives CDR1 SGHRS, CDR2 YFSETQ. CDR3 size: 15 residues. Trimming cost V 0 bases and J 4 bases, with 14 bases left between them. In DNA form, the CDR3 reads TGCGCCAGCAGCTTGGCCGGTTCGGGGTTTTACGAGCAGTACTTC. It codes for CASSLAGSGFYEQYF.

In this sample, this clonotype turned up many times. The chain couples TRBV12-3 or TRBV12-4 to TRBJ2-1; D is ambiguous. The V and J ends lost 5 bases and 9 bases respectively, with 11 bases between them. The CDR3 covers 12 residues. The CDR3 DNA reads TGTGCCAGCAGTAACTCTATGGGTGAGCAGTTCTTC. As protein: CASSNSMGEQFF.

The V call is TRBV2, the J call TRBJ2-1; D is possibly TRBD1 (6 bases). CDR1 SNHLY and CDR2 FYNNEI come from the germline V gene. The CDR3 is 14 residues long. Deletions cut 4 bases from V and 7 bases from J, with 14 bases between. CDR3 nucleotide sequence: TGTGCCAGCAGTGCCGGGACAAGACCAAATGAGCAGTTCTTC. The encoded protein is CASSAGTRPNEQFF.

The V call is TRBV28, the J call TRBJ2-1; TRBD2 matches at 12 bases. The J segment lost 9 bases and the V segment lost 8 bases, leaving 14 bases of the junction unmatched. The CDR3 extends over 16 amino acids. Germline CDR1 MDHEN, CDR2 SYDVKM. The CDR3 here is CASDKRPTSGGAEQFF. CDR3 bases: TGTGCCAGCGACAAACGCCCGACTAGCGGGGGCGCTGAGCAGTTCTTC.

This clonotype was counted only a few times. V is TRBV12-3 or TRBV12-4 and J is TRBJ1-2; weak D call: TRBD1 (6 bases). V lost 3 bases and J lost 1, with 12 bases in between. The CDR3 is made up of 15 amino acids. CDR3 in DNA: TGTGCCAGCAGTTTGCAGGGGACAAATAACTATGGCTACACCTTC. Protein: CASSLQGTNNYGYTF.

The chain recombines TRBV24-1 with TRBJ2-5; D is undetermined. V dropped 4 bases and J dropped 1 base, with 15 bases sitting between them. The CDR3 totals 16 residues. Germline V CDR1 and CDR2: KGHDR, SFDVKD. The CDR3 region is CATSDRTRETQETQYF. In nucleotides, the CDR3 is TGTGCCACCAGTGACCGTACAAGGGAAACCCAAGAGACCCAGTACTTC.

The chain links TRBV3-1 to TRBJ1-1, with TRBD1 matching over 7 bases. Germline V CDR1 and CDR2: LGHDT, YNNKEL (reference sequence). The length of the CDR3 is 14 residues. The V gene end was trimmed by 0 bases and the J gene end by 5 bases; junction bases not matched to a gene: 3. The CDR3 is CASSQETGETEAFF. CDR3 nucleotide sequence: TGTGCCAGCAGCCAAGAAACAGGGGAGACTGAAGCTTTCTTT.

The V gene is TRBV10-3, the J gene TRBJ2-1, with a weak D call TRBD1 (5 bases). CDR1 and CDR2 from the germline V gene are ENHRY and SYGVKD. V was cut by 0 bases and J by 2 bases, with 5 bases left in between. The CDR3 totals 14 residues. The CDR3 DNA follows: TGTGCCATCAGTGAGTCGGACACCTACAATGAGCAGTTCTTC. Encoded protein: CAISESDTYNEQFF.